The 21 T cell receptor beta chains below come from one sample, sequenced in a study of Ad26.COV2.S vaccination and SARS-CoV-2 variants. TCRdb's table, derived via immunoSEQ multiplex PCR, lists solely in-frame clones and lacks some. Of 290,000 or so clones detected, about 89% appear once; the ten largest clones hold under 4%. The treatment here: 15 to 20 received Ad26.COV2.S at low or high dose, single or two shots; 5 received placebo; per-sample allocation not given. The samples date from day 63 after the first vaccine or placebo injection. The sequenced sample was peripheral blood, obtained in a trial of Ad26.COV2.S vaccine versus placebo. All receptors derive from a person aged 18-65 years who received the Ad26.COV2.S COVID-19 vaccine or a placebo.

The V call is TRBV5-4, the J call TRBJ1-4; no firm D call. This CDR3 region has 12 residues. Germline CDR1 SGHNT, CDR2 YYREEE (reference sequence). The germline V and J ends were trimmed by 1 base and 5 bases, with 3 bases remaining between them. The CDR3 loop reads CASSLWNEKLFF. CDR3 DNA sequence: TGTGCCAGCAGCTTGTGGAATGAAAAACTGTTTTTT.

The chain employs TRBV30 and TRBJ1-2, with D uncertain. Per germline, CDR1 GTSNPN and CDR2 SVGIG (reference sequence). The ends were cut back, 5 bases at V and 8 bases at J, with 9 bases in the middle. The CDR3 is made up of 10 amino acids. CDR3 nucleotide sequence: TGTGCCTGGGGGGTTTACGGCTACACCTTC. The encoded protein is CAWGVYGYTF.

The CDR3 coding sequence is TGCGCCAGCAGCTCCTCCGGGGCCAACTCCTACGAGCAGTACTTC. Encoded protein: CASSSSGANSYEQYF. The chain links TRBV5-1 to TRBJ2-7, with D possibly called TRBD1 or TRBD2 (5 bases each). V dropped 3 bases and J dropped 0 bases, with 13 bases sitting between them. The germline V gene has CDR1 SGHRS and CDR2 YFSETQ. The CDR3 is 15 amino acids.

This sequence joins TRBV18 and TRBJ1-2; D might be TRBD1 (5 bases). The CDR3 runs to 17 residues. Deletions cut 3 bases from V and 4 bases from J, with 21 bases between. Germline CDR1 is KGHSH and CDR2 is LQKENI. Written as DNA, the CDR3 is TGTGCCAGCTCACCGTTGGGGTTGAGGTGGGACGGCTATGGCTACACCTTC. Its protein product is CASSPLGLRWDGYGYTF.

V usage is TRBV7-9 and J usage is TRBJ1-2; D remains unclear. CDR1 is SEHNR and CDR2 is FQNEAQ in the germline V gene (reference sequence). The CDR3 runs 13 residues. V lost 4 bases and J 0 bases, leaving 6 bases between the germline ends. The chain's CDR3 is CASSSPPNYGYTF. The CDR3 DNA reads TGTGCCAGCAGCTCGCCTCCTAACTATGGCTACACCTTC.

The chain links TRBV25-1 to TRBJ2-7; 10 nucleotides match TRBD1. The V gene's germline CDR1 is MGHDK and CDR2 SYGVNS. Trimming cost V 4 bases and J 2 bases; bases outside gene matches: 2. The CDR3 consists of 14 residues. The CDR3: CASSGGTGAYEQYF. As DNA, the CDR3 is TGTGCCAGCAGTGGTGGGACAGGGGCCTACGAGCAGTACTTC.

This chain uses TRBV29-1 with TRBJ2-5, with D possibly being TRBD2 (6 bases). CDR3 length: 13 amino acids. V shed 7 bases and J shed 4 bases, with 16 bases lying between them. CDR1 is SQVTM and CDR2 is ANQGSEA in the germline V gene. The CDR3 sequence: CSASGVGRETQYF. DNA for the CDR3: TGCAGCGCCTCGGGGGTCGGGAGAGAGACCCAGTACTTC.

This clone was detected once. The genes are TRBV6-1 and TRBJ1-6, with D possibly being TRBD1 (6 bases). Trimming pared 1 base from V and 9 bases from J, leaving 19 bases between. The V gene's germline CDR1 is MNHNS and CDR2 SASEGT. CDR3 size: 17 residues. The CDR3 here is CASSEEIGGAVGSPLHF. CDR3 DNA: TGTGCCAGCAGTGAAGAGATTGGGGGGGCCGTGGGTTCACCCCTCCACTTT.

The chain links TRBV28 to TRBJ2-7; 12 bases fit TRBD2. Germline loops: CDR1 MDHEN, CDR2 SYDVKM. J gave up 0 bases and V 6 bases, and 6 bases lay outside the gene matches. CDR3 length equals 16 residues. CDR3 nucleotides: TGTGCCAGCAGGCCCGGACTAGCGGGGACCTCCTACGAGCAGTACTTC. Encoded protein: CASRPGLAGTSYEQYF.

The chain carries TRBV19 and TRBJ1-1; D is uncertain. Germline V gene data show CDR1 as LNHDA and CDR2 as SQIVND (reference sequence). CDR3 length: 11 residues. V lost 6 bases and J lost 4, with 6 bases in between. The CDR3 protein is CASREGTEAFF. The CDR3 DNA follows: TGTGCCAGTAGGGAGGGCACTGAAGCTTTCTTT.

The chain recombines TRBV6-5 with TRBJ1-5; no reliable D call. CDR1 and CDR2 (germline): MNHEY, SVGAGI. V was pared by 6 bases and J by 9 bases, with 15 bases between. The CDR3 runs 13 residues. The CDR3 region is CASSLGVRRPQHF. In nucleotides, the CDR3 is TGTGCCAGCAGCCTTGGCGTTAGGAGGCCCCAGCATTTT.

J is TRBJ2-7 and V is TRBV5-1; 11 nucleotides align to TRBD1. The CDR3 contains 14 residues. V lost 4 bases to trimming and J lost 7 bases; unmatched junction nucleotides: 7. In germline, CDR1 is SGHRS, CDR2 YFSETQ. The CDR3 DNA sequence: TGCGCCAGCAGCCCCGGACAGGGGGCGGGGGAGCAGTACTTC. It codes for CASSPGQGAGEQYF.

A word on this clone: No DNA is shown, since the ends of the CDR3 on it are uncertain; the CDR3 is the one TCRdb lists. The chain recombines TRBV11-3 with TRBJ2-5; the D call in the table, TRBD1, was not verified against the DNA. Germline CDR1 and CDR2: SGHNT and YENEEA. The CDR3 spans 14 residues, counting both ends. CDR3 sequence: CASSPVGQGAQYNF.

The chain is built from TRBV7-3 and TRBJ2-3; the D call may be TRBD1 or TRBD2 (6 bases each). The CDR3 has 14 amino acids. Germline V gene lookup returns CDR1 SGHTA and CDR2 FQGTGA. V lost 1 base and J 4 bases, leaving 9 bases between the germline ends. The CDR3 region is CASSLKGGADTQYF. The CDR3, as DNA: TGTGCCAGCAGCTTAAAGGGGGGAGCAGATACGCAGTATTTT.

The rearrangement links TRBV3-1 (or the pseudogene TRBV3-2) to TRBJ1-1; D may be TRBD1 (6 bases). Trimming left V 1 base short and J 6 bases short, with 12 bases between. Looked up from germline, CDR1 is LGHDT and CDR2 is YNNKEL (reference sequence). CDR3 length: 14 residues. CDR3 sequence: CASSQVGGGSEAFF. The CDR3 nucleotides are TGTGCCAGCAGCCAAGTTGGGGGGGGCTCTGAAGCTTTCTTT.

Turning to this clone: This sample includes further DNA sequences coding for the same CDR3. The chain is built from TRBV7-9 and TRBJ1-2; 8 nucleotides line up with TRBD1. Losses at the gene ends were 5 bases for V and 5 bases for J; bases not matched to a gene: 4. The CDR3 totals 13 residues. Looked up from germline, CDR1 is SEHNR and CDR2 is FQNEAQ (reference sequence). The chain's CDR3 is CASSPRTGYGYTF. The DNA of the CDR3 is TGTGCCAGCAGCCCCAGGACAGGGTATGGCTACACCTTC.

The CDR3 DNA follows: TGTGCCAGCAGCTCAGTGGGTTCCGGCAATCAGCCCCAGCATTTT. Translating it yields CASSSVGSGNQPQHF. V usage is TRBV5-8 and J usage is TRBJ1-5; the D is unclear. CDR1 and CDR2 (germline): SGHTS, YDEGEE. The V gene lost 3 bases and the J gene lost 2 bases, with 12 bases spanning the gap. The CDR3 sequence is 15 residues long.

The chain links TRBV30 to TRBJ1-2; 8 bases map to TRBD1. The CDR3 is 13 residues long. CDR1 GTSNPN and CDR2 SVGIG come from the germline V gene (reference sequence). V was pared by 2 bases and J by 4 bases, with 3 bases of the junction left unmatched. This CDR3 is CAWSQGALYGYTF. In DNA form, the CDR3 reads TGTGCCTGGAGTCAGGGGGCCCTCTATGGCTACACCTTC. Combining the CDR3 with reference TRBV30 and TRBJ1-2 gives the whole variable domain SQTIHQWPATLVQPVGSPLSLECTVEGTSNPNLYWYRQAAGRGLQLLFYSVGIGQISSEVPQNLSASRPQDRQFILSSKKLLLSDSGFYLCAWSQGALYGYTFGSGTRLTVV.

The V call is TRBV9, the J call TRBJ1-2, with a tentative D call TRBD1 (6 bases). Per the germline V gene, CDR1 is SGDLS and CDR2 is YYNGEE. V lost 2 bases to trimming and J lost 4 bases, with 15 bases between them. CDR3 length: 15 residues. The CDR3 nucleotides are TGTGCCAGCAGCGTGGATGGGGGGGCTAGCTATGGCTACACCTTC. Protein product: CASSVDGGASYGYTF.

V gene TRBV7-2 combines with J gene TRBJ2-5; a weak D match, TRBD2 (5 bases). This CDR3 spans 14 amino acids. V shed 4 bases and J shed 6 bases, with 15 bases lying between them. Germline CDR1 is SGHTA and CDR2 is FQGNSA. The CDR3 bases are TGTGCCAGCAGCTCCCGACGGGGTAAGAAGACCCAGTACTTC. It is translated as CASSSRRGKKTQYF.

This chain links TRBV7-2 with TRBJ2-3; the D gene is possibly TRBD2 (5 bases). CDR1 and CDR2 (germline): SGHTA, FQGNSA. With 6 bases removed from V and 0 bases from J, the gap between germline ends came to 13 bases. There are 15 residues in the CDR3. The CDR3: CASSASSHSTDTQYF. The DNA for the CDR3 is TGTGCCAGCAGTGCTAGCTCCCATAGCACAGATACGCAGTATTTT. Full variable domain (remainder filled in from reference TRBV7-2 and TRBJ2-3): GAGVSQSPSNKVTEKGKDVELRCDPISGHTALYWYRQSLGQGLEFLIYFQGNSAPDKSGLPSDRFSAERTGGSVSTLTIQRTQQEDSAVYLCASSASSHSTDTQYFGPGTRLTVL.